This is a list of T cell receptor beta chains from one sample in a study of blood T cell repertoires in COVID-19. Sequenced by immunoSEQ multiplex PCR; TCRdb stores in-frame clones only, minus some. The data show some 80,000 clones, 70% to 80% seen once. Sequencing used peripheral blood. The origin of the receptors is an elderly woman with active or convalescent COVID-19. Both conserved end residues are part of each CDR3. D genes are given only for firm matches. A row's size may be missing; if present it is once, few, many or a size class.

TRBJ2-1 . TRBD2 TRBV10-3 TGTGCCATCAGTGAACCGGGACTAGCGGGAGGGAACTACAATGAGCAGTTCTTC CAISEPGLAGGNYNEQFF
TRBJ2-6 few TRBD2 TRBV30 TGTGCCTGGAGTGGACTAGCGGGAGAGGGTGGGGCCAACGTCCTGACTTTC CAWSGLAGEGGANVLTF
TRBJ2-3 . . TRBV5-1 TGCGCCAGCAGCTTGAATCAGGCAGAGACAGATACGCAGTATTTT CASSLNQAETDTQYF
TRBJ1-6 once . TRBV6-1 TGTGCCAGCAGTGACCGGGGGAAAGGGGATAATTCACCCCTCCACTTT CASSDRGKGDNSPLHF
TRBJ1-3 . . TRBV2 TGTGCCAGCAGTCCCGGGGTGCGGGGACGAAGTCTCTCTGGAAACACCATATATTTT CASSPGVRGRSLSGNTIYF
TRBJ2-7 . . TRBV18 TGTGCCAGCTCACACCAGGGGGGCCTGAGGAACGAGCAGTACTTC CASSHQGGLRNEQYF
TRBJ1-3 few . TRBV7-8 TGTGCCAGCAGCTTACGACAGTCGGTCCGCTCTGGAAACACCATATATTTT CASSLRQSVRSGNTIYF
TRBJ1-2 . . TRBV9 TGTGCCAGCAGCGCCCACAGGCCGATGACCTTC CASSAHRPMTF
TRBJ2-1 . . TRBV7-7 TGTGCTAGCAGCTTAAGGGCTAGCGCCTACAATGAGCAGTTCTTC CASSLRASAYNEQFF
TRBJ1-1 . . TRBV29-1 TGCAGCGTGCACACCCCGGGGGGGACTATTGAAGCTTTCTTT CSVHTPGGTIEAFF
TRBJ2-4 . . TRBV3-1/TRBV3-2 TGTGCCAGCAGCCAACTTGCGGGGGCCAAAAACATTCAGTACTTC CASSQLAGAKNIQYF
TRBJ2-3 . TRBD2 TRBV27 TGTGCCAGCAGTTCCCGTTGGGGGAGGGTTTCAGATACGCAGTATTTT CASSSRWGRVSDTQYF
TRBJ2-3 . . TRBV7-3 TGTGCCAGCAGCGTCTCGCTAGGATTCGCAGATACGCAGTATTTT CASSVSLGFADTQYF
TRBJ2-2 . TRBD2 TRBV5-7 TGTGCCAGCAGCGGAGGGACTAGCACCGGGGAGCTGTTTTTT CASSGGTSTGELFF
TRBJ1-2 . . TRBV7-3 TGTGCCAGCAGCCTCGGGCGGGCAAACGGCTACACCTTC CASSLGRANGYTF
TRBJ1-5 . . TRBV24-1 TGTGCCACCAGAATACCAGGGGCGGGTCAGCCCCAGCATTTT CATRIPGAGQPQHF
TRBJ1-2 . . TRBV28 TGTGCCAGCAGTTTAGTTGGAGTCGGTGGCTACACCTTC CASSLVGVGGYTF
TRBJ2-3 few TRBD1 TRBV19 TGTGCCAGTAGTAGGACAGGGAACACAGATACGCAGTATTTT CASSRTGNTDTQYF
TRBJ2-7 . TRBD1 TRBV18 TGTGCCAGCTCACCACTTGGGACAGGGACCTACGAGCAGTACTTC CASSPLGTGTYEQYF
TRBJ2-2 . . TRBV3-1/TRBV3-2 TGTGCCAGCAGCCAAGTCAGCGGGTCCCTCGGGGAGCTGTTTTTT CASSQVSGSLGELFF
TRBJ2-5 . TRBD1 TRBV7-3 TGTGCCAGCAGGAAGGTCGGGACAGGGGGACAAGAGACCCAGTACTTC CASRKVGTGGQETQYF
TRBJ1-4 . TRBD1 TRBV18 TGTGCCAGCTCACTAGGACAGGGGGCGAGTGAAAAACTGTTTTTT CASSLGQGASEKLFF
TRBJ2-7 . TRBD2 TRBV27 TGTGCCAGCAGTTTATCGACTAGCGGGAGTAGGTACGAGCAGTACTTC CASSLSTSGSRYEQYF
TRBJ1-3 . . TRBV25-1 TGTGCCAGCAGTGATACAGGGTCTGGAAACACCATATATTTT CASSDTGSGNTIYF
TRBJ1-1 . TRBD1 TRBV5-1 TGCGCCAGCAGCTTGTACTCCGGGACAGGGAACACTGAAGCTTTCTTT CASSLYSGTGNTEAFF
TRBJ1-5 . . TRBV19 TGTGCCAGCCGCGGGGAGGTAGTCAATCAGCCCCAGCATTTT CASRGEVVNQPQHF
TRBJ1-1 . . TRBV10-3 TGTGCCATCAGTGCGGGGGTGAACACTGAAGCTTTCTTT CAISAGVNTEAFF
TRBJ2-7 . TRBD2 TRBV29-1 TGCAGCGGCAGACTAGCGGGAGGGGAGCAGTACTTC CSGRLAGGEQYF
TRBJ2-2 . TRBD1 TRBV24-1 TGTGCCACCAGTACAGGGGACACCGGGGAGCTGTTTTTT CATSTGDTGELFF
TRBJ1-5 . . TRBV9 TGTGCCAGCAGCGTAGCCGCAGGGGAAAGTCAGCCCCAGCATTTT CASSVAAGESQPQHF
TRBJ2-7 once TRBD1 TRBV28 TGTGCCAGCAGTTTATGGCCCGGGACAGGAGTTTACGAGCAGTACTTC CASSLWPGTGVYEQYF
TRBJ2-1 once TRBD2 TRBV19 TGTGCCAGTAGTATAGGGGACTATAATTACAATGAGCAGTTCTTC CASSIGDYNYNEQFF
TRBJ2-7 . TRBD1 TRBV18 TGTGCCAGCTCAGGACAGGGGTCCTACGAGCAGTACTTC CASSGQGSYEQYF
TRBJ2-7 . . TRBV29-1 TGCAGCGTTGACGGGGGATCCTACGAGCAGTACTTC CSVDGGSYEQYF
TRBJ2-1 few TRBD1 TRBV9 TGTGCCAGCAGCTTAGGACAGGGCAATGAGCAGTTCTTC CASSLGQGNEQFF
TRBJ1-1 . . TRBV28 TGTGCCAGCAGTTTAGAGTCGAGTGAAGCTTTCTTT CASSLESSEAFF
TRBJ2-5 . TRBD1 TRBV11-2 TGTGCCAGCAGAAACCACTTCAAGACAGGGCGAGAGACCCAGTACTTC CASRNHFKTGRETQYF
TRBJ1-5 few TRBD1 TRBV19 TGTGCCAGTAGGTCAGGGGGCATGCCCCAGCATTTT CASRSGGMPQHF
TRBJ1-1 . . TRBV28 TGTGCCAGCAGATCCGACAGCCGCGTGAACACTGAAGCTTTCTTT CASRSDSRVNTEAFF
TRBJ2-3 . . TRBV29-1 TGCAGCGGGCAGGCATCCACAGATACGCAGTATTTT CSGQASTDTQYF
TRBJ2-5 . TRBD1 TRBV2 TGTGCCAGCAGTGGTACAGGGGGGGAGACCCAGTACTTC CASSGTGGETQYF
TRBJ2-1 . . TRBV6-2/TRBV6-3 TGTGCCAGCAGCCCTTGGCACTCCTACAATGAGCAGTTCTTC CASSPWHSYNEQFF
TRBJ2-3 few . TRBV4-3 TGCGCCAGCAGTCCCGGTCCCTATACGCAGTATTTT CASSPGPYTQYF
TRBJ2-1 . TRBD1 TRBV7-2 TGTGCCAGCAGCTTAGGAGGGGGCTCCAAATACAATGAGCAGTTCTTC CASSLGGGSKYNEQFF